The 4 T cell receptor beta chains below were found in one sample sequenced in a study of cytomegalovirus exposure and HLA in healthy donors. The table came from immunoSEQ multiplex PCR; TCRdb's copy has only in-frame clones and leaves some out. The data show 120,000 or so clones, about 84% seen once. The specimen was PBMCs. These receptors all stem from a young man in good health and CMV-seronegative.

V usage is TRBV6-6 and J usage is TRBJ2-7, with 9 bases that match TRBD1. CDR3 length equals 16 residues. V dropped 5 bases and J dropped 1; count of bases not matched to a gene: 9. In germline, CDR1 is MNHNY, CDR2 SVGAGI (reference sequence). The CDR3 bases are TGTGCCAGCAGTGGAACCGGGACAGGGAATTCCTACGAGCAGTACTTC. Amino acids: CASSGTGTGNSYEQYF.

The chain couples TRBV5-1 to TRBJ2-7; 12 bases agree with TRBD2. The V gene's germline CDR1 is SGHRS and CDR2 YFSETQ. This CDR3 contains 16 residues. V shed 4 bases, J shed 3 bases, and the junction held 8 bases outside the gene matches. The CDR3 is CASSPGGLAGYYEQYF. CDR3 in DNA: TGCGCCAGCAGCCCCGGCGGACTAGCGGGGTACTACGAGCAGTACTTC. Looking up the rest from reference TRBV5-1 and TRBJ2-7 gives the full variable domain: KAGVTQTPRYLIKTRGQQVTLSCSPISGHRSVSWYQQTPGQGLQFLFEYFSETQRNKGNFPGRFSGRQFSNSRSEMNVSTLELGDSALYLCASSPGGLAGYYEQYFGPGTRLTVT.

The rearrangement joins TRBV19 to TRBJ2-2; 10 nucleotides align to TRBD2. V was clipped by 4 bases and J by 3 bases; unmatched bases: 2. Per germline, CDR1 LNHDA and CDR2 SQIVND (reference sequence). The CDR3 runs to 15 residues. CDR3 in amino acids: CASSKLAGDTGELFF. The CDR3 DNA sequence: TGTGCCAGTAGTAAGCTAGCGGGAGACACCGGGGAGCTGTTTTTT.

This rearrangement joins TRBV30 to TRBJ2-1, with TRBD2 matching over 7 bases. Unmatched junction bases numbered 10, after V lost 5 bases and J lost 3 bases. The CDR3 has 15 residues. Germline V lookup: CDR1 GTSNPN, CDR2 SVGIG (reference sequence). CDR3 sequence reads: CAWGTTSVSYNEQFF. The DNA of the CDR3 is TGTGCCTGGGGAACCACTAGCGTAAGCTACAATGAGCAGTTCTTC. Full variable domain (outside the CDR3, taken from reference TRBV30 and TRBJ2-1): SQTIHQWPATLVQPVGSPLSLECTVEGTSNPNLYWYRQAAGRGLQLLFYSVGIGQISSEVPQNLSASRPQDRQFILSSKKLLLSDSGFYLCAWGTTSVSYNEQFFGPGTRLTVL.